This entry lists 17 T cell receptor beta chains sequenced from one sample in a study of shared clonotypes between healthy human individuals. Sequencing was performed with immunoSEQ multiplex PCR; in TCRdb, only in-frame clones are kept and a portion is missing. The table records more than 850,000 clones, more than 75% of them present only once. Sequencing input: memory CD4+ T cells from PBMCs. Subset meaning: CD45RA-negative fraction. These receptors were obtained from a man younger than 35 in good health. Some clones in this sample may be carry-over from other donors' samples.

The chain is built from TRBV11-3 and TRBJ1-3, with a possible D match to TRBD1 (5 bases). CDR3 size: 14 residues. V shed 3 bases and J shed 6 bases, with 12 bases lying between them. Germline CDR1 is SGHNT and CDR2 is YENEEA. The CDR3, as DNA: TGTGCCAGCAGCTTCGGAGGGGCGGAAAACACCATATATTTT. Its translation is CASSFGGAENTIYF.

On this clone: At the DNA level, this CDR3 is encoded by other sequences in the same sample as well. This chain links TRBV5-6 with TRBJ2-2, with D unclear. The germline V and J ends were trimmed by 1 base and 5 bases, with 9 bases remaining between them. The CDR3 contains 14 residues. Germline V gene sequence: CDR1 SGHDT, CDR2 YYEEEE. The DNA of the CDR3 is TGTGCCAGCAGCTTGCGAGGAAATACCGGGGAGCTGTTTTTT. Protein product: CASSLRGNTGELFF.

A few counts support this clone. Distinct nucleotide sequences in the sample also encode this CDR3. The chain has TRBV7-3 and TRBJ2-5; a weak D match, TRBD1 (6 bases). The ends were cut back, 1 base at V and 2 bases at J, with 11 bases in the middle. This CDR3 region has 15 residues. The germline V gene has CDR1 SGHTA and CDR2 FQGTGA. The CDR3 is CASSLIAGTQETQYF. CDR3 DNA sequence: TGTGCCAGCAGCTTAATTGCAGGGACACAAGAGACCCAGTACTTC.

The V and J genes are TRBV6-6 and TRBJ1-5; D remains ambiguous. The CDR3 is 16 residues long. V was cut by 5 bases and J by 0 bases, with 14 bases left in between. Germline V lookup: CDR1 MNHNY, CDR2 SVGAGI (reference sequence). The CDR3 spells CASSTSSGASNQPQHF. DNA of the CDR3: TGTGCCAGCAGTACCTCCTCAGGAGCTAGCAATCAGCCCCAGCATTTT.

V gene TRBV25-1 combines with J gene TRBJ1-1; D possibly corresponds to TRBD1 (5 bases). Germline CDR1 and CDR2: MGHDK and SYGVNS. The CDR3 covers 18 residues. Trimming removed 4 bases at V and 0 bases at J, with 21 bases between. CDR3 coding DNA: TGTGCCAGCAGTGCAACTCTCATCCGGGGCCGAATGAACACTGAAGCTTTCTTT. This encodes CASSATLIRGRMNTEAFF. Filled out from reference TRBV25-1 and TRBJ1-1, the complete variable domain reads EADIYQTPRYLVIGTGKKITLECSQTMGHDKMYWYQQDPGMELHLIHYSYGVNSTEKGDLSSESTVSRIRTEHFPLTLESARPSHTSQYLCASSATLIRGRMNTEAFFGQGTRLTVV.

V and J are TRBV7-9 and TRBJ1-3, with 10 bases that match TRBD1. CDR1 is SEHNR and CDR2 is FQNEAQ in the germline V gene (reference sequence). Unmatched junction bases numbered 2, after V lost 4 bases and J lost 5 bases. This CDR3 has 14 residues. The CDR3 sequence is CASSSDRGRNTIYF. The CDR3 DNA follows: TGTGCCAGCAGCTCTGACAGGGGGCGAAACACCATATATTTT.

The V and J genes are TRBV7-2 and TRBJ2-7, with D unclear. Germline V CDR1 and CDR2: SGHTA, FQGNSA. Deletions cut 3 bases from V and 7 bases from J, with 10 bases between. The CDR3 extends over 12 amino acids. The CDR3 DNA reads as TGTGCCAGCAGCTTGGTAGGGTGGGAGCAGTACTTC. Amino acid sequence: CASSLVGWEQYF. Drawing the rest from reference TRBV7-2 and TRBJ2-7, the complete variable domain is GAGVSQSPSNKVTEKGKDVELRCDPISGHTALYWYRQSLGQGLEFLIYFQGNSAPDKSGLPSDRFSAERTGGSVSTLTIQRTQQEDSAVYLCASSLVGWEQYFGPGTRLTVT.

This clone was counted only a few times. In DNA, the CDR3 is TGTGCCAGCAGTACGACGAGACTAGCGGGAGGCCCTAACACCGGGGAGCTGTTTTTT. Protein product: CASSTTRLAGGPNTGELFF. The chain links TRBV28 to TRBJ2-2; the match to TRBD2 covers 13 bases. The CDR3 is 19 residues long. Germline CDR1 reads MDHEN; CDR2 reads SYDVKM. Germline trimming cut 5 bases from V and 2 bases from J; bases unmatched to any gene: 11.

The chain's CDR3 is CAWTGQGHVNTIYF. Written as DNA, the CDR3 is TGTGCCTGGACAGGGCAGGGGCACGTAAACACCATATATTTT. The genes are TRBV30 and TRBJ1-3; the D gene is possibly TRBD1 (6 bases). Germline V gene lookup returns CDR1 GTSNPN and CDR2 SVGIG (reference sequence). Trimming took 4 bases from V and 6 from J, leaving 16 bases between them. This CDR3 is 14 amino acids long. The whole variable domain, remainder taken from reference TRBV30 and TRBJ1-3, is SQTIHQWPATLVQPVGSPLSLECTVEGTSNPNLYWYRQAAGRGLQLLFYSVGIGQISSEVPQNLSASRPQDRQFILSSKKLLLSDSGFYLCAWTGQGHVNTIYFGEGSWLTVV.

The chain joins TRBV18 to TRBJ2-7, with 7 bases lining up with TRBD1. CDR1 and CDR2 from the germline V gene are KGHSH and LQKENI. The CDR3 sequence is 15 residues long. V shed 4 bases, J shed 1 base, and the junction held 7 bases outside the gene matches. The DNA for the CDR3 is TGTGCCAGCTCACACCCCGGGACAGCATCCTACGAGCAGTACTTC. Translating it yields CASSHPGTASYEQYF.

This chain links TRBV28 with TRBJ1-2; no reliable D call. Germline assignment: CDR1 MDHEN and CDR2 SYDVKM. The CDR3 totals 12 residues. V lost 6 bases and J lost 8, with 13 bases in between. This CDR3 reads CASSPASRGYTF. CDR3 DNA sequence: TGTGCCAGCAGCCCCGCCTCAAGGGGCTACACCTTC.

The CDR3: CASSLSGTSSYEQYF. DNA for the CDR3: TGCGCCAGCAGCTTGTCCGGGACTAGCTCCTACGAGCAGTACTTC. The chain is built from TRBV5-1 and TRBJ2-7; 8 nucleotides line up with TRBD2. J gave up 0 bases and V 1 base, and 3 bases lay outside the gene matches. CDR3 length: 15 residues. Per the germline V gene, CDR1 is SGHRS and CDR2 is YFSETQ. Full variable domain (missing parts from reference TRBV5-1 and TRBJ2-7): KAGVTQTPRYLIKTRGQQVTLSCSPISGHRSVSWYQQTPGQGLQFLFEYFSETQRNKGNFPGRFSGRQFSNSRSEMNVSTLELGDSALYLCASSLSGTSSYEQYFGPGTRLTVT.

J is TRBJ1-1 and V is TRBV7-8, with 12 bases fitting TRBD1. Germline V CDR1 and CDR2: SGHVS, FQNEAQ. The V and J ends lost 2 bases and 10 bases, in that order; junction bases with no gene match: 8. The CDR3 extends over 15 amino acids. The CDR3 is CASSLMGQGARGAFF. The CDR3 region has the DNA TGTGCCAGCAGCTTAATGGGACAGGGGGCGCGGGGAGCTTTCTTT.

The chain has TRBV2 and TRBJ2-3; 10 positions agree with TRBD2. Germline V gene sequence: CDR1 SNHLY, CDR2 FYNNEI. The CDR3 sequence is 16 residues long. V was pared by 2 bases and J by 5 bases, with 7 bases of the junction left unmatched. The DNA of the CDR3 is TGTGCCAGCAGTGAAATAGGGCTAGCGGGAGAAGATACGCAGTATTTT. Encoded protein: CASSEIGLAGEDTQYF.

To note about this clone: The identical CDR3 is also encoded by other nucleotide sequences in the sample. This chain joins TRBV7-3 and TRBJ1-2; the D is unclear. The CDR3 contains 13 residues. V dropped 2 bases and J dropped 3 bases, with 7 bases sitting between them. Germline CDR1 reads SGHTA; CDR2 reads FQGTGA. The CDR3 DNA reads as TGTGCCAGCAGCTTAGGTGGGGACTATGGCTACACCTTC. Amino acids: CASSLGGDYGYTF.

The chain has TRBV28 and TRBJ1-2; 7 bases map to TRBD1. V lost 2 bases and J lost 3; bases outside the gene matches: 6. Germline V gives CDR1 MDHEN, CDR2 SYDVKM. This CDR3 comprises 15 residues. In nucleotides, the CDR3 is TGTGCCAGCAGTTTAAACCCAGGGGGATACTATGGCTACACCTTC. It yields the protein CASSLNPGGYYGYTF.

The rearrangement joins TRBV25-1 to TRBJ1-4; no reliable D call. V was trimmed by 3 bases and J by 7 bases, leaving 15 bases between them. Germline CDR1 reads MGHDK; CDR2 reads SYGVNS. The CDR3 spans 15 residues. CDR3 sequence reads: CASSDTGAAFEKLFF. The DNA for the CDR3 is TGTGCCAGCAGTGACACGGGTGCAGCCTTTGAAAAACTGTTTTTT.